This TCR beta chain came from a study of OX40 agonist ivuxolimab in advanced cancers. It was autoimmune disease history or systemic immunosuppression that excluded patients. Study findings and constraints: On average, a greater number of expanded clones characterised CD8+ T cells relative to CD4+.

Between the trimmed V and J ends, which lost 2 bases and 0 bases, there was a span of 17 bases. The CDR3 totals 16 residues. Germline lookup yields CDR1 GTSNPN and CDR2 SVGIG (reference sequence). As concerns this clone: Antigen specificity is unknown.

Sequencing used immunoSEQ multiplex PCR; TCRdb keeps in-frame clones, though not all of them. The data show over 40,000 clones, with more than 70% seen just once and roughly 1.5% held by the top ten. The chain has TRBV30 and TRBJ2-7; D might be TRBD1 or TRBD2, each matching 5 bases. The TCR sequence derives from an adult with an advanced solid tumor such as melanoma, head and neck, liver or kidney cancer. Material: CD4+ or CD8+ T cells sorted from blood, obtained in a trial of the OX40 agonist ivuxolimab. In nucleotides, the CDR3 is TGTGCCTGGAGTAAATCGGGGCAGGCCCTCTCCTACGAGCAGTACTTC. The encoded protein is CAWSKSGQALSYEQYF.